This is a list of T cell receptor beta chains from one sample in a study of blood T cell repertoires in COVID-19. Profiled with immunoSEQ multiplex PCR; TCRdb holds only in-frame clones, not every one. In the table there are some 400,000 clones, just over 90% of which are singletons. The sample taken for sequencing was PBMCs or T cells enriched from blood (not recorded which). These TCRs come from a woman in her 40s who had been exposed to COVID-19. The CDR3 runs from the conserved cysteine through the conserved F or W. D genes are given only for firm matches. A clone size is listed for some rows: how often the clone was seen (once, few, many), or a class if it is expanded.

v_call,d_call,j_call,clone_size,cdr3_aa,cdr3_nt
TRBV27,TRBD1,TRBJ1-6,-,CASGRDRDSPLHF,TGTGCCAGCGGCCGGGACAGGGACTCACCCCTCCACTTT
TRBV7-2,TRBD2,TRBJ2-1,once,CASGTSGAYNEQFF,TGTGCCAGCGGGACTAGCGGGGCTTACAATGAGCAGTTCTTC
TRBV18,-,TRBJ2-7,-,CASSPEGSSYEQYF,TGTGCCAGCTCTCCGGAGGGGAGCTCCTACGAGCAGTACTTC
TRBV9,TRBD1,TRBJ1-2,-,CASSTNRGRSGGYTF,TGTGCCAGCAGCACAAACAGGGGGCGCAGCGGTGGCTACACCTTC
TRBV30,-,TRBJ2-7,-,CAWSVQTRLLYEQYF,TGTGCCTGGAGTGTACAGACTAGGTTACTCTACGAGCAGTACTTC
TRBV9,TRBD1,TRBJ1-5,-,CASSEGTGNQPQHF,TGTGCCAGCAGCGAGGGGACAGGGAATCAGCCCCAGCATTTT
TRBV24-1,-,TRBJ2-3,-,CATSDFKAGTDTQYF,TGTGCCACCAGTGATTTTAAAGCTGGCACAGATACGCAGTATTTT
TRBV18,-,TRBJ2-3,-,CASSPPGAGNTQYF,TGTGCCAGCTCACCACCTGGCGCGGGAAATACGCAGTATTTT
TRBV30,-,TRBJ1-1,-,CAWDGAGNTEAFF,TGTGCCTGGGATGGGGCAGGGAACACTGAAGCTTTCTTT
TRBV5-1,-,TRBJ2-5,-,CASSPGARYQETQYF,TGCGCCAGCAGCCCAGGGGCCAGATACCAAGAGACCCAGTACTTC
TRBV19,-,TRBJ1-1,once,CASSAGGRTEAFF,TGTGCCAGTAGCGCGGGGGGGAGAACTGAAGCTTTCTTT
TRBV18,-,TRBJ1-5,-,CASSPSGVSGQPQHF,TGTGCCAGCTCACCTTCCGGGGTTAGTGGTCAGCCCCAGCATTTT
TRBV15,-,TRBJ1-2,-,CATSRAGVRGTKGEYGYTF,TGTGCCACCAGCAGAGCCGGGGTCAGGGGAACCAAGGGAGAGTATGGCTACACCTTC
TRBV6-1,-,TRBJ1-2,-,CASSERTGGYGYTF,TGTGCCAGCAGTGAAAGGACTGGAGGCTATGGCTACACCTTC
TRBV5-1,-,TRBJ1-5,-,CASSLLSRDQPQHF,TGCGCCAGCAGCTTACTCTCCCGAGATCAGCCCCAGCATTTT
TRBV29-1,-,TRBJ2-3,-,CSVEGQATDTQYF,TGCAGCGTTGAAGGACAGGCCACAGATACGCAGTATTTT
TRBV5-1,TRBD2,TRBJ2-7,many,CASSMDGTSVYEQYF,TGCGCCAGCAGCATGGACGGGACTAGCGTTTACGAGCAGTACTTC
TRBV19,-,TRBJ1-4,few,CASSMTGTEKLFF,TGTGCCAGTAGTATGACTGGTACTGAAAAACTGTTTTTT
TRBV25-1,TRBD1,TRBJ1-1,-,CASSSSAPGGFAEAFF,TGTGCCAGCAGTTCTTCCGCCCCAGGGGGGTTTGCTGAAGCTTTCTTT
TRBV12-3/TRBV12-4,-,TRBJ1-2,-,CASTRRGWDGYTF,TGTGCCAGCACCCGACGGGGTTGGGATGGCTACACCTTC
TRBV18,TRBD2,TRBJ2-7,-,CASSPTSGAYEQYF,TGTGCCAGCTCACCGACTAGCGGAGCCTACGAGCAGTACTTC
TRBV5-5,TRBD1,TRBJ1-1,-,CASSKGALNTEAFF,TGTGCCAGCAGCAAGGGGGCTTTGAACACTGAAGCTTTCTTT
TRBV5-8,-,TRBJ1-2,-,CASSLALGGRADYGYTF,TGTGCCAGCAGCTTGGCCCTAGGAGGACGAGCAGACTATGGCTACACCTTC